Listed below are T cell receptor beta chains from one sample, sequenced in a study of CD8+ T cells in alopecia areata. The assay was immunoSEQ multiplex PCR, and TCRdb's table has in-frame clones only and misses some. The sample lists roughly 150,000 clones, about three fifths occurring once. The sequenced material came from CD4+ T cells sorted from blood. The receptors come from a human donor in good health. The CDR3 runs from the conserved cysteine through the conserved F or W. The D gene is left open where the match is weak. Size values are once, few and many counts, or a class for expanded clones, and some rows have none.

TRBV9	.	TRBD2	TRBJ2-5	CASSPSGRGETQYF	TGTGCCAGCAGCCCCAGCGGGAGAGGAGAGACCCAGTACTTC
TRBV29-1	few	.	TRBJ1-1	CSVESPRGPEAFF	TGCAGCGTTGAATCCCCACGGGGCCCTGAAGCTTTCTTT
TRBV6-6	.	.	TRBJ2-5	CASSARETETQYF	TGTGCCAGCAGTGCGCGTGAGACAGAGACCCAGTACTTC
TRBV29-1	few	.	TRBJ2-7	CSVQFLASSYEQYF	TGCAGCGTTCAATTTCTGGCGTCCTCCTACGAGCAGTACTTC
TRBV5-1	.	.	TRBJ1-5	CASSLGTNQPQHF	TGCGCCAGCAGCTTGGGCACCAATCAGCCCCAGCATTTT
TRBV5-4	.	TRBD2	TRBJ2-5	CASSLHSGSGEETQYF	TGTGCCAGCAGCTTGCATAGCGGGAGCGGGGAAGAGACCCAGTACTTC
TRBV29-1	few	.	TRBJ2-3	CSGDFSADTQYF	TGCAGCGGGGACTTCAGCGCAGATACGCAGTATTTT
TRBV2	few	.	TRBJ2-7	CASRTDSGEQYF	TGTGCCAGCAGGACCGACAGTGGCGAGCAGTACTTC
TRBV11-2	many	.	TRBJ2-5	CASSLVPRTQETQYF	TGTGCCAGCAGCTTAGTCCCCCGCACCCAAGAGACCCAGTACTTC
TRBV18	.	.	TRBJ2-5	CASSPGIETQYF	TGTGCCAGCTCACCAGGGATAGAGACCCAGTACTTC
TRBV29-1	.	TRBD1	TRBJ2-7	CSVGTGRYEQYF	TGCAGCGTCGGGACAGGGAGATACGAGCAGTACTTC
TRBV29-1	.	TRBD1	TRBJ1-1	CSVTGTGRTEAFF	TGCAGCGTTACCGGGACAGGGAGGACTGAAGCTTTCTTT
TRBV5-1	.	TRBD1	TRBJ1-3	CASRKAGTAGNTIYF	TGCGCCAGCAGGAAAGCTGGGACAGCCGGAAACACCATATATTTT
TRBV5-6	.	.	TRBJ2-3	CASSLGGTDTQYF	TGTGCCAGCAGCTTGGGGGGCACAGATACGCAGTATTTT
TRBV20-1	.	.	TRBJ2-5	CSAREGGPQYF	TGCAGTGCTAGAGAGGGGGGCCCCCAGTACTTC
TRBV6-1	.	TRBD2	TRBJ2-3	CASSELPSGSTDTQYF	TGTGCCAGCAGTGAATTGCCTAGCGGCAGCACAGATACGCAGTATTTT
TRBV28	few	.	TRBJ2-2	CASKPRIIELTASGELFF	TGTGCCAGCAAGCCCAGAATAATCGAGCTAACGGCTTCCGGGGAGCTGTTTTTT
TRBV27	.	TRBD2	TRBJ2-5	CASSLWREGTQYF	TGTGCCAGCAGTTTATGGAGGGAGGGGACCCAGTACTTC
TRBV4-1	few	TRBD1	TRBJ1-5	CASSQPDRDNQPQHF	TGCGCCAGCAGCCAACCGGACAGGGACAATCAGCCCCAGCATTTT
TRBV2	.	.	TRBJ1-5	CASSAWTSNQPQHF	TGTGCCAGCAGTGCGTGGACATCCAATCAGCCCCAGCATTTT
TRBV7-2	.	.	TRBJ1-2	CASSLPDRPYGYTF	TGTGCCAGCAGCTTACCAGACAGACCCTATGGCTACACCTTC
TRBV9	.	.	TRBJ2-5	CASSRSDGHQETQYF	TGTGCCAGTTCGCGATCGGACGGACACCAAGAGACCCAGTACTTC
TRBV30	.	TRBD2	TRBJ2-7	CAWTPPRGGRAGEQYF	TGTGCCTGGACCCCCCCTCGCGGCGGGAGGGCGGGGGAGCAGTACTTC
TRBV5-1	.	.	TRBJ2-1	CASSSEGAREQFF	TGCGCCAGCAGCAGTGAAGGAGCACGGGAGCAGTTCTTC
TRBV4-1	few	.	TRBJ2-6	CASSQYTAGANVLTF	TGCGCCAGCAGCCAATACACAGCTGGGGCCAACGTCCTGACTTTC
TRBV5-1	.	.	TRBJ2-1	CASSLATLGYNEQFF	TGCGCCAGCAGCTTGGCCACCCTAGGTTACAATGAGCAGTTCTTC
TRBV29-1	.	.	TRBJ2-3	CSGRTGPGDTQYF	TGCAGCGGACGAACCGGGCCGGGGGATACGCAGTATTTT
TRBV6-6	.	TRBD2	TRBJ2-7	CASKAAGGYEQYF	TGTGCCAGCAAGGCAGCGGGAGGGTACGAGCAGTACTTC
TRBV29-1	few	TRBD1	TRBJ2-3	CSVGGTGGRTDTQYF	TGCAGCGTTGGAGGGACAGGGGGCAGGACAGATACGCAGTATTTT
TRBV29-1	.	.	TRBJ2-5	CSVSHTAKETQYF	TGCAGCGTTTCTCACACGGCCAAAGAGACCCAGTACTTC
TRBV10-3	.	TRBD2	TRBJ2-1	CAISVAGSYNEQFF	TGTGCCATCAGTGTAGCGGGTTCCTACAATGAGCAGTTCTTC
TRBV2	.	TRBD1	TRBJ1-5	CASRDRENQPQHF	TGTGCCAGCCGGGACAGGGAGAATCAGCCCCAGCATTTT
TRBV5-1	.	.	TRBJ1-1	CASSLEVGAENTEAFF	TGCGCCAGCAGCTTGGAGGTAGGGGCTGAAAACACTGAAGCTTTCTTT
TRBV13	.	.	TRBJ2-5	CASSVDLSRGETQYF	TGTGCCAGCAGCGTGGACCTCAGCCGAGGGGAGACCCAGTACTTC
TRBV29-1	.	TRBD2	TRBJ2-7	CSVDGLAGGRTYEQYF	TGCAGCGTTGACGGACTAGCGGGAGGAAGAACCTACGAGCAGTACTTC
TRBV5-6	.	.	TRBJ2-2	CASRLWGTGELFF	TGTGCCAGCAGGCTGTGGGGGACCGGGGAGCTGTTTTTT
TRBV2	.	.	TRBJ2-7	CASSRNSYEQYF	TGTGCCAGCAGTAGGAACTCCTACGAGCAGTACTTC
TRBV7-9	few	.	TRBJ1-1	CASSLVGTYEAFF	TGTGCCAGCAGCTTAGTGGGGACATATGAAGCTTTCTTT
TRBV2	few	.	TRBJ2-2	CASRVTGIGELFF	TGTGCCAGCAGGGTAACAGGGATCGGGGAGCTGTTTTTT
TRBV19	.	TRBD1	TRBJ2-1	CASSISWDRAINEQFF	TGTGCCAGTAGTATCTCTTGGGACAGGGCGATCAATGAGCAGTTCTTC
TRBV7-9	.	.	TRBJ1-1	CASSLGPSRSTEAFF	TGTGCCAGCAGCCTAGGCCCGTCTCGGTCCACTGAAGCTTTCTTT
TRBV27	.	.	TRBJ2-1	CASRRLGEVNNEQFF	TGTGCCAGCAGGAGACTGGGGGAGGTTAACAATGAGCAGTTCTTC
TRBV15	few	TRBD1	TRBJ1-1	CATSRRTGVGDTEAFF	TGTGCCACCAGCAGAAGGACAGGGGTTGGCGACACTGAAGCTTTCTTT
TRBV5-1	.	.	TRBJ2-3	CASSLGGFPDTQYF	TGCGCCAGCAGCTTGGGCGGGTTCCCAGATACGCAGTATTTT
TRBV6-5	.	TRBD2	TRBJ2-5	CASRYREASKETQYF	TGTGCCAGCAGGTACCGGGAGGCTTCAAAGGAGACCCAGTACTTC
TRBV4-1	.	.	TRBJ1-1	CASSQVGAHTEAFF	TGCGCCAGCAGCCAAGTGGGGGCGCACACTGAAGCTTTCTTT
TRBV11-2	.	TRBD1	TRBJ1-2	CASSFRRTGGNYGYTF	TGTGCCAGCAGCTTTCGCAGGACAGGGGGAAACTATGGCTACACCTTC
TRBV29-1	.	TRBD2	TRBJ2-1	CSAKLAGGGNEQFF	TGCAGCGCCAAACTAGCGGGAGGTGGAAATGAGCAGTTCTTC
TRBV27	.	.	TRBJ1-5	CASRAAGTEGQPQHF	TGTGCCAGCAGGGCGGCCGGTACGGAGGGTCAGCCCCAGCATTTT
TRBV5-6	.	.	TRBJ2-1	CASSLKSGSSNEQFF	TGTGCCAGCAGCTTGAAATCCGGGAGCTCGAATGAGCAGTTCTTC